A single sample gave rise to the 23 T cell receptor beta chains below, sequenced in a study of T cell clonotyping in hematopoietic cell transplantation. Sequenced by immunoSEQ multiplex PCR; TCRdb stores in-frame clones only, minus some. The sample lists under 45,000 clones; around nine tenths were seen once. The material sequenced was peripheral blood mononuclear cells. The origin of the receptors is a woman between 35 and 50 years old in good health. Some clones in this sample may be carry-over from other donors' samples.

The rearrangement joins TRBV9 to TRBJ1-2, with a weak D call TRBD1 (6 bases). The CDR3 runs to 13 residues. V lost 0 bases, J lost 7 bases, and 10 bases lay in between. CDR1 is SGDLS and CDR2 is YYNGEE in the germline V gene. CDR3 amino acids: CASSVAPGVGYTF. As DNA, the CDR3 is TGTGCCAGCAGCGTAGCCCCAGGGGTTGGCTACACCTTC.

V gene TRBV7-2 combines with J gene TRBJ2-1, with TRBD1 matching over 8 bases. The CDR3 is 14 residues long. Germline assignment: CDR1 SGHTA and CDR2 FQGNSA. V was clipped by 5 bases and J by 3 bases; unmatched bases: 3. CDR3 DNA: TGTGCCAGCAGCCTTGGACAGGGCTACAATGAGCAGTTCTTC. Encoded protein: CASSLGQGYNEQFF.

V usage is TRBV4-3 and J usage is TRBJ1-1; D is ambiguous. Germline V lookup: CDR1 LGHNA, CDR2 YSLEER. The CDR3 has 16 amino acids. V dropped 0 bases and J dropped 1 base, with 12 bases sitting between them. Here the CDR3 DNA reads TGCGCCAGCAGCCAAGATTATCCGTCAGAGAACACTGAAGCTTTCTTT. This codes for CASSQDYPSENTEAFF.

In this sample, this clone turned up a few times. The rearrangement links TRBV10-3 to TRBJ1-2; the match to TRBD1 covers 7 bases. The CDR3 spans 14 residues. After removal of 7 bases from V and 2 bases from J, the junction contained 7 bases not matched to a gene. In germline, CDR1 is ENHRY, CDR2 SYGVKD. The CDR3 coding sequence is TGTGCCATCAAACAGGGGCAAACGAACTATGGCTACACCTTC. Translating it yields CAIKQGQTNYGYTF.

J is TRBJ2-4 and V is TRBV30; maybe TRBD2 (6 bases). The CDR3 sequence is 18 residues long. Trimming left V 5 bases short and J 3 bases short, with 26 bases between. Per the germline V gene, CDR1 is GTSNPN and CDR2 is SVGIG (reference sequence). In nucleotides, the CDR3 is TGTGCCTGGGGCGGAATATACACCGATAGGAGGGTCAAAAACATTCAGTACTTC. It yields the protein CAWGGIYTDRRVKNIQYF.

This chain links TRBV7-2 with TRBJ2-2; D not certain. Between the trimmed V and J ends, which lost 2 bases and 3 bases, there was a span of 7 bases. Germline V lookup: CDR1 SGHTA, CDR2 FQGNSA. This CDR3 has 14 residues. The CDR3 nucleotides are TGTGCCAGCAGCTTATTCCGTTACACCGGGGAGCTGTTTTTT. This codes for CASSLFRYTGELFF.

The V call is TRBV6-1, the J call TRBJ1-1; unclear D gene. Trimming left V 1 base short and J 3 bases short, with 6 bases between. Germline lookup yields CDR1 MNHNS and CDR2 SASEGT. The CDR3 is 13 amino acids. The CDR3 is CASSEGRDTEAFF. The CDR3 region has the DNA TGTGCCAGCAGTGAAGGGCGAGACACTGAAGCTTTCTTT.

The chain is built from TRBV2 and TRBJ2-3, with 8 positions matching TRBD2. The CDR3 covers 15 residues. V lost 1 base and J lost 5; bases outside the gene matches: 5. CDR1 and CDR2 from the germline V gene are SNHLY and FYNNEI. This CDR3 is CASSEEAGVRDTQYF. CDR3 in DNA: TGTGCCAGCAGTGAAGAAGCGGGAGTAAGAGATACGCAGTATTTT.

The chain carries TRBV30 and TRBJ1-2, with D unresolved. The CDR3 contains 11 residues. The germline gives CDR1 GTSNPN, CDR2 SVGIG (reference sequence). Trimming pared 4 bases from V and 8 bases from J, leaving 11 bases between. CDR3 in amino acids: CAWNVNLGYTF. CDR3 nucleotide sequence: TGTGCCTGGAACGTTAACCTGGGCTACACCTTC.

The J gene is TRBJ2-2, the V gene TRBV5-1; no clear D gene. V was cut by 4 bases and J by 1 base, with 11 bases left in between. CDR1 is SGHRS and CDR2 is YFSETQ in the germline V gene. The CDR3 contains 15 residues. CDR3 residues: CASSRSGGNTGELFF. DNA of the CDR3: TGCGCCAGCAGCCGATCTGGTGGGAACACCGGGGAGCTGTTTTTT. Drawing the rest from reference TRBV5-1 and TRBJ2-2, the complete variable domain is KAGVTQTPRYLIKTRGQQVTLSCSPISGHRSVSWYQQTPGQGLQFLFEYFSETQRNKGNFPGRFSGRQFSNSRSEMNVSTLELGDSALYLCASSRSGGNTGELFFGEGSRLTVL.

This clone was observed a few times. The rearrangement uses TRBV4-1 and TRBJ1-1; the D is unclear. The CDR3 has 15 amino acids. V shed 1 base and J shed 2 bases, with 11 bases lying between them. CDR1 and CDR2 from the germline V gene are MGHRA and YSYEKL. The CDR3 DNA follows: TGCGCCAGCAGCCAAGGGGAGGGCCCAAACACTGAAGCTTTCTTT. Its protein product is CASSQGEGPNTEAFF.

The chain carries TRBV29-1 and TRBJ2-3, with a tentative D call TRBD1 (6 bases). The CDR3 consists of 15 residues. V shed 8 bases and J shed 4 bases, with 22 bases lying between them. Germline V CDR1 and CDR2: SQVTM, ANQGSEA. The CDR3 loop is CSSDFVGHEADTQYF. The CDR3 DNA sequence: TGCAGCTCTGACTTCGTGGGACATGAAGCAGATACGCAGTATTTT.

The gene calls are TRBV30 and TRBJ2-3, with D unresolved. V shed 2 bases and J shed 4 bases, with 10 bases lying between them. The CDR3 sequence is 13 residues long. The germline CDR1 and CDR2 sequences are GTSNPN and SVGIG (reference sequence). The CDR3 sequence is CAWSQRSPDTQYF. The CDR3 region has the DNA TGTGCCTGGAGTCAGCGTTCTCCAGATACGCAGTATTTT.

CDR3 nucleotides: TGTGCCAGCAGTTTATTACACACCTCTGGGGCCAACGTCCTGACTTTC. As protein: CASSLLHTSGANVLTF. The rearrangement uses TRBV28 and TRBJ2-6; no reliable D call. The CDR3 has 16 amino acids. Trimming pared 1 base from V and 0 bases from J, leaving 7 bases between. Germline V gene data show CDR1 as MDHEN and CDR2 as SYDVKM.

In DNA form, the CDR3 reads TGTGCCAGCAGCGTAGGACCGACCGGCGAGCAGTACTTC. As protein: CASSVGPTGEQYF. J is TRBJ2-7 and V is TRBV9; D not resolved. Trimming took off 0 bases at V and 6 bases at J, with 10 bases between the two ends. Germline CDR1 reads SGDLS; CDR2 reads YYNGEE. The CDR3 consists of 13 residues.

V and J are TRBV5-1 and TRBJ2-2; D remains unclear. Per the germline V gene, CDR1 is SGHRS and CDR2 is YFSETQ. The CDR3 extends over 15 amino acids. Deletions cut 2 bases from V and 0 bases from J, with 8 bases between. CDR3 sequence (DNA): TGCGCCAGCAGCTTCTTAAACGCGAACACCGGGGAGCTGTTTTTT. Its protein is CASSFLNANTGELFF.

V and J are TRBV28 and TRBJ2-7; 8 bases line up with TRBD1. Germline-derived CDR1 and CDR2 are MDHEN and SYDVKM. Unmatched junction bases numbered 2, after V lost 0 bases and J lost 1 base. The CDR3 is 15 residues long. CDR3 DNA sequence: TGTGCCAGCAGTTTATGGACAGGGGAATCCTACGAGCAGTACTTC. Translation: CASSLWTGESYEQYF.

V is TRBV2 and J is TRBJ1-2, with D uncertain. Trimming cost V 4 bases and J 8 bases, with 20 bases left between them. The germline CDR1 and CDR2 sequences are SNHLY and FYNNEI. CDR3 length: 15 residues. CDR3 sequence reads: CASSVLREGLGGYTF. The DNA for the CDR3 is TGTGCCAGCAGTGTTTTGAGGGAAGGGCTCGGCGGCTACACCTTC.

The J gene is TRBJ2-2, the V gene TRBV5-1; 12 nucleotides align to TRBD2. This CDR3 comprises 16 residues. V lost 4 bases and J lost 7; bases outside the gene matches: 8. In germline, CDR1 is SGHRS, CDR2 YFSETQ. CDR3 sequence (DNA): TGCGCCAGCAGCGAAGGACTAGCGGGAACCGGCGGGGAGCTGTTTTTT. It translates to CASSEGLAGTGGELFF.

The chain recombines TRBV6-1 with TRBJ1-5, with D tentatively TRBD1 (5 bases). CDR3 length: 11 amino acids. The V end lost 6 bases, the J end lost 11 bases, and 11 bases lay between the germline ends. Per the germline V gene, CDR1 is MNHNS and CDR2 is SASEGT. CDR3: CASRTAQSQHF. CDR3 nucleotides: TGTGCCAGCAGGACAGCGCAATCCCAGCATTTT.

The chain links TRBV9 to TRBJ1-2; maybe TRBD1 (5 bases). The CDR3 contains 15 residues. The germline V and J ends were trimmed by 4 bases and 4 bases, with 17 bases remaining between them. Germline values: CDR1 SGDLS, CDR2 YYNGEE. CDR3 residues: CASSPEGGVPYGYTF. CDR3 in DNA: TGTGCCAGCAGCCCCGAAGGAGGGGTCCCCTATGGCTACACCTTC.

The gene calls are TRBV5-5 and TRBJ1-2; D possibly corresponds to TRBD1 (5 bases). The V end was cut by 3 bases, the J end by 5 bases, with 17 bases between. Germline CDR1 is SGHKS and CDR2 is YYEKEE (reference sequence). This CDR3 comprises 15 residues. DNA of the CDR3: TGTGCCAGCAGCTGGGGGGTAACGGCCCGGTATGGCTACACCTTC. It translates to CASSWGVTARYGYTF.

The chain has TRBV29-1 and TRBJ2-7; a weak D match, TRBD1 (6 bases). CDR1 and CDR2 (germline): SQVTM, ANQGSEA. This CDR3 is built from 14 residues. V was shortened by 4 bases and J by 6 bases, with 19 bases between the two germline ends. The CDR3, as DNA: TGCAGCGTTGTCAGTGACAGGTTAGGGGGCGAGCAGTACTTC. Translated, it gives CSVVSDRLGGEQYF.